The 15 T cell receptor beta chains below come from one sample, sequenced in a study of cytomegalovirus exposure and HLA in healthy donors. Vbeta (60) and Jbeta (13) primers were used in the PCR. Assay used: immunoSEQ multiplex PCR; TCRdb lists only in-frame clones, some missing. The table counts around 100,000 clones; about 3.2% lies in the top ten. Sequences were obtained from PBMCs. Receptor source: a man aged 40-49 years in good health and CMV-seronegative.

The chain couples TRBV6-5 to TRBJ2-2, with D tentatively TRBD2 (5 bases). The CDR3 consists of 14 residues. V shed 7 bases and J shed 4 bases, with 13 bases lying between them. The germline V gene encodes CDR1 MNHEY and CDR2 SVGAGI. The CDR3 bases are TGTGCCAGCACTAGTAGCGCTAGCACCGGGGAGCTGTTTTTT. Its protein product is CASTSSASTGELFF.

As regards this clone: One junction end disagrees with the germline gene, perhaps due to a read error. The V call is TRBV7-2, the J call TRBJ1-4; D is unresolved. Germline V gives CDR1 SGHTA, CDR2 FQGNSA. This CDR3 spans 16 amino acids. The CDR3: CAGSSREGGTNEKLFF. The CDR3 DNA is TGTGCCGGCAGCTCAAGGGAGGGAGGGACTAATGAAAAACTGTTTTTT.

The V and J genes are TRBV2 and TRBJ2-7; a weak D match, TRBD2 (7 bases). The germline V gene encodes CDR1 SNHLY and CDR2 FYNNEI. Trimming shortened V by 2 bases and J by 2 bases, and 10 bases separated the two germline ends. The CDR3 sequence is 14 residues long. The CDR3 DNA follows: TGTGCCAGCAGTGAACCGGGGGGCGCCTACGAGCAGTACTTC. Its protein is CASSEPGGAYEQYF.

The rearrangement uses TRBV6-5 and TRBJ2-2, with 9 bases identical to TRBD2. The CDR3 is 16 amino acids. V trimming: 1 base; J trimming: 3 bases; junction bases outside the gene matches: 3. Germline-derived CDR1 and CDR2 are MNHEY and SVGAGI. CDR3 sequence reads: CASSYWVAGDTGELFF. CDR3 sequence (DNA): TGTGCCAGCAGTTACTGGGTAGCGGGAGACACCGGGGAGCTGTTTTTT.

The V gene is TRBV19, the J gene TRBJ2-6, with D maybe TRBD2 (6 bases). V gave up 1 base and J gave up 0 bases, with 13 bases separating them. The length of the CDR3 is 18 residues. Germline values: CDR1 LNHDA, CDR2 SQIVND (reference sequence). In nucleotides, the CDR3 is TGTGCCAGTAGTATAGTGGGGGGAACGACCTCTGGGGCCAACGTCCTGACTTTC. Translating it yields CASSIVGGTTSGANVLTF.

V and J are TRBV11-2 and TRBJ2-7, with no clear D. Trimming took off 4 bases at V and 0 bases at J, with 13 bases between the two ends. The CDR3 is 15 amino acids. Germline CDR1 SGHAT, CDR2 FQNNGV. CDR3 bases: TGTGCCAGCAGCTCCTTAATCGGTAGCTCCTACGAGCAGTACTTC. This sequence encodes CASSSLIGSSYEQYF. The whole variable domain, filled in from reference TRBV11-2 and TRBJ2-7, reads EAGVAQSPRYKIIEKRQSVAFWCNPISGHATLYWYQQILGQGPKLLIQFQNNGVVDDSQLPKDRFSAERLKGVDSTLKIQPAKLEDSAVYLCASSSLIGSSYEQYFGPGTRLTVT.

J is TRBJ1-4 and V is TRBV6-1, with 8 nucleotides matching TRBD1. Germline V lookup: CDR1 MNHNS, CDR2 SASEGT. V lost 6 bases, J lost 2 bases, and 5 bases stayed unmatched. CDR3 length: 15 amino acids. The CDR3 sequence is CASSQWTGTNEKLFF. The CDR3 coding sequence is TGTGCCAGCAGCCAATGGACAGGGACTAATGAAAAACTGTTTTTT.

The chain couples TRBV27 to TRBJ2-7; 7 bases line up with TRBD1. The CDR3 runs 15 residues. CDR1 is MNHEY and CDR2 is SMNVEV in the germline V gene (reference sequence). The V and J ends lost 1 base and 2 bases, in that order; junction bases with no gene match: 5. The CDR3 loop reads CASSLYDRAPYEQYF. The CDR3, as DNA: TGTGCCAGCAGTTTATATGACAGGGCGCCCTACGAGCAGTACTTC.

The genes are TRBV6-1 and TRBJ2-3; D uncertain. The CDR3 is made up of 14 amino acids. The germline V and J ends were trimmed by 6 bases and 0 bases, with 10 bases remaining between them. Germline V gene data show CDR1 as MNHNS and CDR2 as SASEGT. The CDR3: CASSFFASTDTQYF. The CDR3 bases are TGTGCCAGCAGCTTCTTCGCGAGCACAGATACGCAGTATTTT.

The V gene is TRBV14, the J gene TRBJ1-1; no reliable D call. V was pared by 2 bases and J by 11 bases, with 12 bases between. CDR1 and CDR2 from the germline V gene are SGHDN and FVKESK. The CDR3 consists of 12 residues. This chain's CDR3 is CASSQWRTLAFF. The CDR3 DNA sequence: TGTGCCAGCAGCCAATGGCGGACTCTTGCTTTCTTT.

The chain has TRBV5-4 and TRBJ1-6; D is unresolved. Germline V gene lookup returns CDR1 SGHNT and CDR2 YYREEE (reference sequence). This CDR3 has 18 residues. V lost 4 bases, J lost 0 bases, and 17 bases lay in between. The CDR3 is CASSHYLRGSSYNSPLHF. The CDR3 region has the DNA TGTGCCAGCAGCCACTACTTAAGAGGGAGCTCCTATAATTCACCCCTCCACTTT.

J is TRBJ1-1 and V is TRBV29-1, with 7 bases lining up with TRBD1. J was trimmed by 4 bases and V by 4 bases; bases with no gene match: 9. Germline assignment: CDR1 SQVTM and CDR2 ANQGSEA. There are 14 residues in the CDR3. CDR3 nucleotide sequence: TGCAGCGTTGCCCTATCAGGGGGGAGCACTGAAGCTTTCTTT. Translation gives CSVALSGGSTEAFF.

The chain recombines TRBV28 with TRBJ2-7; 10 bases are shared with TRBD1. Trimming took 5 bases from V and 2 from J; bases not matched to a gene: 3. CDR1 is MDHEN and CDR2 is SYDVKM in the germline V gene. There are 14 residues in the CDR3. The CDR3 region is CASSPGQGTYEQYF. The CDR3 bases are TGTGCCAGCAGTCCGGGACAGGGGACCTACGAGCAGTACTTC.

This chain joins TRBV5-1 and TRBJ2-7; 11 nucleotides match TRBD2. The CDR3 length is 15 residues. From germline, CDR1 is SGHRS and CDR2 YFSETQ. J was trimmed by 9 bases and V by 5 bases; bases with no gene match: 13. The CDR3: CASRYTGTSGLGQYF. For the CDR3, the DNA is TGCGCCAGCAGATATACCGGGACTAGCGGCCTCGGGCAGTACTTC.

V is TRBV5-1 and J is TRBJ2-3; 10 bases match TRBD2. Per germline, CDR1 SGHRS and CDR2 YFSETQ. This CDR3 contains 15 residues. The trim removed 5 bases at V and 0 bases at J, leaving 3 bases unmatched. The CDR3 here is CASRWTSGSTDTQYF. The CDR3 DNA follows: TGCGCCAGCAGATGGACTAGCGGAAGCACAGATACGCAGTATTTT.